Below are 29 T cell receptor beta chains sequenced from a single sample in a study of regulatory T cells in long-lasting Graves disease. TCR beta libraries were built with iRepertoire HTBI primers and Arm-PCR of CDR3 regions. TCRdb analysed the multiplex PCR reads with MiXCR anew, one entry per CDR3 protein. The repertoire holds some 490,000 distinct CDR3 sequences, more than 10% seen once, with 8% to 10% in the top ten. As for time point: newly diagnosed GD, antithyroid drugs for less than 3 months. PBMCs provided the RNA from which the TCR library was made. The data were also submitted as part of a second study, on T cells in Graves' hyperthyroidism and ophthalmopathy.

Here the sequenced sample was peripheral blood mononuclear cells (PBMCs), taken at new diagnosis, from a patient treated with antithyroid drugs. The source of these receptors is a woman aged 25-40 years with Graves disease.

This clonotype has only a few counts. The V gene is TRBV20-1, the J gene TRBJ1-5, with a possible D match to TRBD1 (6 bases). The CDR3 runs to 14 residues. Germline CDR1 and CDR2: DFQATT and SNEGSKA (reference sequence). V shed 0 bases and J shed 7 bases, with 13 bases lying between them. CDR3 residues: CSARDVRGQQPQHF. As DNA, the CDR3 is TGCAGTGCTAGAGATGTCAGGGGCCAACAGCCCCAGCATTTT.

This clonotype was counted at least ten times. The chain joins TRBV28 to TRBJ2-7, with 9 bases lining up with TRBD2. The trim removed 0 bases at V and 6 bases at J, leaving 6 bases unmatched. Germline values: CDR1 MDHEN, CDR2 SYDVKM. This CDR3 contains 15 residues. The CDR3 spells CASSLWTSGNSEQYF. Written as DNA, the CDR3 is TGTGCCAGCAGTTTATGGACTAGCGGAAACTCCGAGCAGTACTTC.

In this sample, this clonotype turned up many times. The chain links TRBV20-1 to TRBJ2-1, with 8 positions matching TRBD2. Germline V gene sequence: CDR1 DFQATT, CDR2 SNEGSKA (reference sequence). The CDR3 sequence is 16 residues long. Trimming cost V 7 bases and J 7 bases; bases outside gene matches: 18. DNA for the CDR3: TGCAGTGTTCAATGGGAGGGGAGCGGGAGTAGGAATGAGCAGTTCTTC. It encodes CSVQWEGSGSRNEQFF.

This clonotype was observed at least ten times. The chain combines TRBV6-5 with TRBJ2-7; D call uncertain. This CDR3 comprises 15 residues. The ends were cut back, 4 bases at V and 0 bases at J, with 13 bases in the middle. Germline loops: CDR1 MNHEY, CDR2 SVGAGI. The CDR3 DNA reads as TGTGCCAGCAGTTGGCAGAGCACCGACTCCTACGAGCAGTACTTC. Translation gives CASSWQSTDSYEQYF.

This clonotype was found a few times. DNA of the CDR3: TGTGCCAGTAGTATAGAGGTCCCGGGAGACACCATATATTTT. Its translation is CASSIEVPGDTIYF. The chain carries TRBV19 and TRBJ1-3; D is uncertain. The CDR3 sequence is 14 residues long. In germline, CDR1 is LNHDA, CDR2 SQIVND (reference sequence). Trimming took off 0 bases at V and 8 bases at J, with 11 bases between the two ends.

Many counts were recorded for this clonotype. The CDR3 DNA sequence: TGTGCCAGCAGTTTGGAGGGAGGGGAGTTTGGTGAGCAGTTCTTC. This codes for CASSLEGGEFGEQFF. The rearrangement uses TRBV28 and TRBJ2-1; 7 bases fit TRBD2. After removal of 3 bases from V and 9 bases from J, the junction contained 11 bases not matched to a gene. The CDR3 is 15 residues long. Germline CDR1 is MDHEN and CDR2 is SYDVKM.

This clonotype came up a few times. The chain combines TRBV27 with TRBJ1-1; D is uncertain. CDR3 size: 18 residues. Trimming removed 4 bases from V and 1 base from J, with 22 bases in between. Germline CDR1 is MNHEY and CDR2 is SMNVEV (reference sequence). Here the CDR3 reads CASSSKFQGIGRNTEAFF. In DNA form, the CDR3 reads TGTGCCAGCAGTTCAAAATTCCAAGGGATAGGTCGGAACACTGAAGCTTTCTTT.

This chain joins TRBV19 and TRBJ2-1, with D possibly matching TRBD1 (6 bases). Germline V gives CDR1 LNHDA, CDR2 SQIVND (reference sequence). The CDR3 loop spans 13 amino acids. V was shortened by 5 bases and J by 3 bases, with 8 bases between the two germline ends. For the CDR3, the DNA is TGTGCCAGTAGTGGACAGCTCTACAATGAGCAGTTCTTC. Translating gives CASSGQLYNEQFF.

This clonotype was counted at least ten times. The chain combines TRBV20-1 with TRBJ1-1; D gene ambiguous. This CDR3 spans 13 amino acids. The germline CDR1 and CDR2 sequences are DFQATT and SNEGSKA (reference sequence). Trimming left V 6 bases short and J 3 bases short, with 14 bases between. The CDR3 bases are TGCAGTGCAGAGGGCGATCGCGACACTGAAGCTTTCTTT. Protein sequence: CSAEGDRDTEAFF.

The CDR3 loop reads CASSLRTSGSSGELFF. The CDR3 DNA reads TGCGCCAGCAGCTTAAGGACTAGCGGGAGTTCCGGGGAGCTGTTTTTT. J is TRBJ2-2 and V is TRBV5-1; 13 positions match TRBD2. J was trimmed by 6 bases and V by 2 bases; bases with no gene match: 4. The V gene's germline CDR1 is SGHRS and CDR2 YFSETQ. The CDR3 covers 16 residues. The complete variable domain, with remaining parts taken from reference TRBV5-1 and TRBJ2-2, reads KAGVTQTPRYLIKTRGQQVTLSCSPISGHRSVSWYQQTPGQGLQFLFEYFSETQRNKGNFPGRFSGRQFSNSRSEMNVSTLELGDSALYLCASSLRTSGSSGELFFGEGSRLTVL.

This clonotype occurred many times. V and J are TRBV4-1 and TRBJ2-1, with no clear D. CDR3 length equals 14 residues. Germline CDR1 is MGHRA and CDR2 is YSYEKL. V was pared by 4 bases and J by 12 bases, with 19 bases between. The CDR3 sequence is CASSRAEGPLGQFF. DNA of the CDR3: TGCGCCAGCAGCCGCGCCGAAGGGCCTCTGGGGCAGTTCTTC.

This clonotype was seen many times. The chain recombines TRBV10-3 with TRBJ2-1; 12 nucleotides align to TRBD2. Germline V lookup: CDR1 ENHRY, CDR2 SYGVKD. The length of the CDR3 is 16 residues. J was trimmed by 4 bases and V by 8 bases; bases with no gene match: 9. The CDR3 DNA reads TGTGCCATCGGTCAGACTAGCGGGAGATTTTACAATGAGCAGTTCTTC. Encoded protein: CAIGQTSGRFYNEQFF.

This clonotype was found many times. The chain joins TRBV20-1 to TRBJ1-1; no firm D call. V was trimmed by 5 bases and J by 3 bases, leaving 13 bases between them. CDR1 is DFQATT and CDR2 is SNEGSKA in the germline V gene (reference sequence). The CDR3 totals 13 residues. CDR3 bases: TGCAGTGCTCCCAGGACCTCCCACACTGAAGCTTTCTTT. Protein sequence: CSAPRTSHTEAFF.

This clonotype was seen ten or more times. The chain employs TRBV2 and TRBJ2-1; D unresolved. The CDR3 sequence is 13 residues long. Trimming removed 7 bases at V and 2 bases at J, with 9 bases between. CDR1 is SNHLY, CDR2 FYNNEI, per germline. The CDR3 DNA follows: TGTGCCAGCATCACGGGTCCCTACAATGAGCAGTTCTTC. It specifies CASITGPYNEQFF.

Many counts were recorded for this clonotype. The genes are TRBV24-1 and TRBJ1-2; D unresolved. The length of the CDR3 is 12 residues. V was shortened by 4 bases and J by 6 bases, with 8 bases between the two germline ends. Germline CDR1 KGHDR, CDR2 SFDVKD. In nucleotides, the CDR3 is TGTGCCACCAGTGAAGCTGCGGATGGCTACACCTTC. Translating gives CATSEAADGYTF.

At least ten counts were recorded for this clonotype. The chain carries TRBV6-1 and TRBJ1-1, with D possibly matching TRBD1 (5 bases). There are 14 residues in the CDR3. The germline V and J ends were trimmed by 2 bases and 4 bases, with 11 bases remaining between them. Germline lookup yields CDR1 MNHNS and CDR2 SASEGT. This CDR3 reads CASSERRGFTEAFF. DNA of the CDR3: TGTGCCAGCAGTGAACGAAGGGGTTTCACTGAAGCTTTCTTT.

CDR3 bases: TGTGCCAGCAGCTTACCTCGGGGGGCCGGCATCAAAAACATTCAGTACTTC. Amino acids: CASSLPRGAGIKNIQYF. The chain links TRBV7-2 to TRBJ2-4; D may be TRBD2 (7 bases). Trimming removed 2 bases at V and 3 bases at J, with 17 bases between. The CDR3 has 17 residues. Germline V CDR1 and CDR2: SGHTA, FQGNSA.

This clonotype was detected many times. The genes are TRBV30 and TRBJ1-6, with TRBD1 identical over 7 bases. Germline CDR1 reads GTSNPN; CDR2 reads SVGIG (reference sequence). The CDR3 consists of 16 residues. With 3 bases clipped from V and 10 bases from J, the junction kept 15 bases outside the gene matches. The CDR3 sequence is CAWSGPADRVRSPLHF. The CDR3 bases are TGTGCCTGGAGCGGCCCCGCCGACAGGGTGAGATCACCCCTCCACTTT.

This clonotype was counted a few times. This chain joins TRBV27 and TRBJ1-1; TRBD1 matches at 10 bases. Per the germline V gene, CDR1 is MNHEY and CDR2 is SMNVEV (reference sequence). Trimming at V came to 0 bases and at J to 1 base, leaving 5 bases not matched to a gene. The CDR3 runs to 17 residues. CDR3 in amino acids: CASSLSSGDRGNTEAFF. The CDR3 coding sequence is TGTGCCAGCAGTTTATCAAGTGGGGACAGGGGGAACACTGAAGCTTTCTTT.

This clonotype was detected only a few times. The chain employs TRBV5-8 and TRBJ1-2; no reliable D call. This CDR3 is built from 15 residues. From germline, CDR1 is SGHTS and CDR2 YDEGEE. V was clipped by 0 bases and J by 5 bases, with 14 bases between them. CDR3 nucleotides: TGTGCCAGCAGCTTGGTTCTGGCTGTCAGATATGGCTACACCTTC. Protein: CASSLVLAVRYGYTF.

The table lists this clonotype with many counts. The chain recombines TRBV27 with TRBJ2-7, with 11 bases fitting TRBD2. The CDR3 runs 17 residues. The germline gives CDR1 MNHEY, CDR2 SMNVEV (reference sequence). Trimming took 5 bases from V and 0 from J; bases not matched to a gene: 9. The chain's CDR3 is CASSANLAGGSSYEQYF. CDR3 DNA sequence: TGTGCCAGCAGTGCGAATCTAGCGGGAGGAAGCTCCTACGAGCAGTACTTC.

This clonotype showed up many times. The chain recombines TRBV12-3 or TRBV12-4 with TRBJ2-3; the D gene is possibly TRBD1 (6 bases). The CDR3 loop spans 12 amino acids. Trimming took off 7 bases at V and 6 bases at J, with 11 bases between the two ends. In nucleotides, the CDR3 is TGTGCCAGCAAAGGGGGTGGGGATACGCAGTATTTT. Amino acids: CASKGGGDTQYF.

This clonotype has a count of ten or more. The J gene is TRBJ2-1, the V gene TRBV7-2; a weak D match, TRBD2 (6 bases). The CDR3 sequence is 17 residues long. Trimming stripped 4 bases from V and 5 bases from J, with 21 bases between. Germline-derived CDR1 and CDR2 are SGHTA and FQGNSA. CDR3 residues: CASSSGPRGLPNNEQFF. CDR3 coding DNA: TGTGCCAGCAGCTCGGGACCGAGGGGACTTCCCAACAATGAGCAGTTCTTC.

This clonotype was counted many times. The V call is TRBV20-1, the J call TRBJ1-2, with D maybe TRBD1 (5 bases). Germline V gene lookup returns CDR1 DFQATT and CDR2 SNEGSKA (reference sequence). This CDR3 has 11 residues. Trimming shortened V by 6 bases and J by 7 bases, and 12 bases separated the two germline ends. CDR3 amino acids: CSAARGFGYTF. The CDR3 nucleotides read TGCAGTGCCGCACGGGGGTTTGGCTACACCTTC.

Many counts were recorded for this clonotype. The V call is TRBV28, the J call TRBJ2-5; the match to TRBD2 covers 9 bases. The CDR3 runs to 18 residues. Germline-derived CDR1 and CDR2 are MDHEN and SYDVKM. V was pared by 8 bases and J by 2 bases, with 18 bases of the junction left unmatched. CDR3 region: CASPTLFPGLAGQETQYF. CDR3 DNA sequence: TGTGCCAGCCCTACTCTCTTCCCCGGGCTAGCGGGACAAGAGACCCAGTACTTC.

This clonotype was seen a few times. V usage is TRBV6-1 and J usage is TRBJ1-5; D not certain. This CDR3 is built from 13 residues. Trimming removed 5 bases at V and 9 bases at J, with 14 bases between. The germline gives CDR1 MNHNS, CDR2 SASEGT. The CDR3 region is CASSPSPYRPQHF. As DNA, the CDR3 is TGTGCCAGCAGTCCTTCGCCCTATCGGCCCCAGCATTTT.

This clonotype was seen ten or more times. The V and J genes are TRBV6-2 or TRBV6-3 and TRBJ1-2, with D tentatively TRBD1 (6 bases). V lost 0 bases to trimming and J lost 4 bases, with 12 bases between them. The CDR3 has 15 residues. Per germline, CDR1 MNHEY and CDR2 SVGEGT. This chain's CDR3 is CASSYSTGASYGYTF. As DNA, the CDR3 is TGTGCCAGCAGTTACTCGACGGGGGCTAGCTATGGCTACACCTTC.

The chain recombines TRBV6-2 or TRBV6-3 with TRBJ1-1; D call uncertain. Trimming shortened V by 0 bases and J by 6 bases, and 8 bases separated the two germline ends. The CDR3 is 13 residues long. Germline V gives CDR1 MNHEY, CDR2 SVGEGT. CDR3 loop: CASSYSRKSEAFF. Written as DNA, the CDR3 is TGTGCCAGCAGTTACTCGAGGAAGTCTGAAGCTTTCTTT.

The table lists this clonotype with many counts. This chain connects TRBV18 to TRBJ2-1; 13 bases match TRBD2. V trimming: 4 bases; J trimming: 5 bases; junction bases outside the gene matches: 2. Germline loops: CDR1 KGHSH, CDR2 LQKENI. This CDR3 is 15 amino acids long. DNA of the CDR3: TGTGCCAGCTCACACGGGACTAGCGGGGACAATGAGCAGTTCTTC. It translates to CASSHGTSGDNEQFF. The variable domain in full, with the rest retrieved from reference TRBV18 and TRBJ2-1, is NAGVMQNPRHLVRRRGQEARLRCSPMKGHSHVYWYRQLPEEGLKFMVYLQKENIIDESGMPKERFSAEFPKEGPSILRIQQVVRGDSAAYFCASSHGTSGDNEQFFGPGTRLTVL.